One sample yielded the 11 T cell receptor beta chains listed below, sequenced in a study of blood T cell repertoires in COVID-19. Assay: immunoSEQ multiplex PCR; the TCRdb copy retains only in-frame clones and omits some. This table has approximately 99,000 clones, roughly 89% appearing once. Sequencing was performed on peripheral blood. The receptors were gathered from an older man with active or convalescent COVID-19.

This chain joins TRBV7-2 and TRBJ1-2; D is ambiguous. The CDR3 has 13 residues. The V end was cut by 1 base, the J end by 3 bases, with 6 bases between. Germline V gene sequence: CDR1 SGHTA, CDR2 FQGNSA. DNA for the CDR3: TGTGCCAGCAGCTTAGGTCAGGACTATGGCTACACCTTC. Protein sequence: CASSLGQDYGYTF.

The rearrangement links TRBV29-1 to TRBJ2-1, with 8 bases identical to TRBD2. This CDR3 has 16 amino acids. The germline gives CDR1 SQVTM, CDR2 ANQGSEA. After removal of 4 bases from V and 4 bases from J, the junction contained 12 bases not matched to a gene. This CDR3 is CSVGMSGGARYNEQFF. CDR3 bases: TGCAGCGTTGGTATGTCCGGGGGGGCGCGATACAATGAGCAGTTCTTC.

The chain's CDR3 is CASSLRQGHPDTQYF. The CDR3 region has the DNA TGTGCCAGCAGCTTAAGACAGGGTCACCCAGATACGCAGTATTTT. This chain connects TRBV3-1 (or the pseudogene TRBV3-2) to TRBJ2-3, with TRBD1 matching over 7 bases. V shed 5 bases and J 4 bases; nucleotides not matched to a gene: 9. This CDR3 is built from 15 residues. CDR1 LGHDT and CDR2 YNNKEL come from the germline V gene (reference sequence).

The chain carries TRBV24-1 and TRBJ2-4; TRBD2 matches 11 bases. Germline assignment: CDR1 KGHDR and CDR2 SFDVKD. The junction had 9 bases not matched to a gene; V was cut back by 0 bases and J by 6 bases. This CDR3 is 18 amino acids long. CDR3 in DNA: TGTGCCACCAGTGATTTGCCTTATAGCGGGGGGGCTCGAAACATTCAGTACTTC. It specifies CATSDLPYSGGARNIQYF.

The J gene is TRBJ1-3, the V gene TRBV3-1 (or the pseudogene TRBV3-2); no clear D. The V end was cut by 0 bases, the J end by 2 bases, with 11 bases between. The germline V gene has CDR1 LGHDT and CDR2 YNNKEL (reference sequence). This CDR3 has 16 residues. CDR3 sequence: CASSQDARGTGNTIYF. The CDR3 DNA is TGTGCCAGCAGCCAAGATGCCCGGGGAACTGGAAACACCATATATTTT.

V usage is TRBV6-5 and J usage is TRBJ2-2, with 7 bases identical to TRBD1. Per the germline V gene, CDR1 is MNHEY and CDR2 is SVGAGI. The length of the CDR3 is 15 residues. The junction had 11 bases not matched to a gene; V was cut back by 6 bases and J by 7 bases. Written as DNA, the CDR3 is TGTGCCAGCAGAGCCCCTACAGGGGACCACGGGGAGCTGTTTTTT. It yields the protein CASRAPTGDHGELFF.

This clone showed up just once. This chain connects TRBV18 to TRBJ1-1; 8 bases map to TRBD1. CDR1 KGHSH and CDR2 LQKENI come from the germline V gene. Germline trimming cut 4 bases from V and 1 base from J; bases unmatched to any gene: 8. There are 16 residues in the CDR3. The CDR3 DNA follows: TGTGCCAGCTCACTGTCGGTAGGGACAGGGAACACTGAAGCTTTCTTT. This codes for CASSLSVGTGNTEAFF.

This chain connects TRBV4-1 to TRBJ2-6; no clear D. This CDR3 is 19 amino acids long. Trimming cost V 0 bases and J 1 base, with 16 bases left between them. Germline V CDR1 and CDR2: MGHRA, YSYEKL. CDR3 amino acids: CASSQDSSGSVSGANVLTF. CDR3 coding DNA: TGCGCCAGCAGCCAAGACAGTTCTGGTTCCGTTTCTGGGGCCAACGTCCTGACTTTC.

V and J are TRBV6-6 and TRBJ1-2; 7 bases match TRBD1. This CDR3 is built from 14 residues. The germline CDR1 and CDR2 sequences are MNHNY and SVGAGI (reference sequence). V lost 5 bases to trimming and J lost 3 bases; unmatched junction nucleotides: 6. The CDR3 sequence: CASSQTGTYYGYTF. The CDR3 coding sequence is TGTGCCAGCAGTCAGACAGGGACCTACTATGGCTACACCTTC.

The gene calls are TRBV29-1 and TRBJ1-3; TRBD1 might be the D (5 bases). Germline CDR1 reads SQVTM; CDR2 reads ANQGSEA. V lost 0 bases and J lost 0, with 12 bases in between. The CDR3 spans 16 residues. The CDR3 is CSVEDRTGNSGNTIYF. The CDR3 DNA reads as TGCAGCGTTGAAGATCGAACAGGAAACTCTGGAAACACCATATATTTT.

The chain recombines TRBV6-4 with TRBJ2-7; TRBD1 is a possible D gene (6 bases). Looked up from germline, CDR1 is MRHNA and CDR2 is SNTAGT. There are 12 residues in the CDR3. Deletions cut 8 bases from V and 3 bases from J, with 11 bases between. The chain's CDR3 is CASLTGYYEQYF. The CDR3 DNA is TGTGCCAGCCTAACAGGGTACTACGAGCAGTACTTC.